These T cell receptor beta chains were read from a single sample in a study of metastatic and nonmetastatic thyroid tumors. TCRdb reprocessed the PCR reads via MiXCR. The repertoire includes tens of thousands of clones, roughly 13% of them detected once, and roughly 5.3% sits in the top ten. Sequencing used blood. The receptor source for this set is a female donor with papillary thyroid cancer or a benign thyroid nodule (not recorded which). Some clones in this sample may be carry-over from other donors' samples. Each CDR3 is given with its conserved first and last residue. The order of the fields is J gene, V gene, D gene, clone size, CDR3 DNA, CDR3 protein. D genes are given only for firm matches. Size is stated for part of the rows, as once, few or many counts, or as a class when the clone is expanded.

j_gene: TRBJ1-2
v_gene: TRBV12-5
d_gene: NA
abundance: many
CDR3nt: TGTGCTAGTGGTTTTGAAGGGAACTACTATGGCTACACCTTC
CDR3aa: CASGFEGNYYGYTF

j_gene: TRBJ2-1
v_gene: TRBV7-8
d_gene: TRBD2
abundance: medium-sized
CDR3nt: TGTGCCAGCAGCTTAGGGGCGGGAGTATACAATGAGCAGTTCTTC
CDR3aa: CASSLGAGVYNEQFF

j_gene: TRBJ1-1
v_gene: TRBV5-4
d_gene: NA
abundance: many
CDR3nt: TGTGCCAGCAGCTCCGGACAAATAGACACTGAAGCTTTCTTT
CDR3aa: CASSSGQIDTEAFF

j_gene: TRBJ2-7
v_gene: TRBV4-1
d_gene: NA
abundance: medium-sized
CDR3nt: TGCGCCAGCAGCCGAGGTCCGGCGGACGAGCAGTACTTC
CDR3aa: CASSRGPADEQYF

j_gene: TRBJ1-2
v_gene: TRBV6-1
d_gene: NA
abundance: many
CDR3nt: TGTGCCAGCGGCGGGGGACGGATCGGCTACACCTTC
CDR3aa: CASGGGRIGYTF

j_gene: TRBJ2-7
v_gene: TRBV27
d_gene: NA
abundance: many
CDR3nt: TGTGCCAGCAGTTTAAGGTTCAGGGAAATTCACGAGCAGTACTTC
CDR3aa: CASSLRFREIHEQYF

j_gene: TRBJ2-2
v_gene: TRBV6-1
d_gene: NA
abundance: many
CDR3nt: TGTGCCAGCAGTAACATAGGCACCGGGGAGCTGTTTTTT
CDR3aa: CASSNIGTGELFF

j_gene: TRBJ2-1
v_gene: TRBV10-1
d_gene: TRBD1
abundance: many
CDR3nt: TGCGCCAGCAGACCCCGGGACAGGGAAGATGAGCAGTTCTTC
CDR3aa: CASRPRDREDEQFF

j_gene: TRBJ1-5
v_gene: TRBV2
d_gene: NA
abundance: many
CDR3nt: TGTGCGGAGGGGTCGGTCGGCAATCAGCCCCAGCATTTT
CDR3aa: CAEGSVGNQPQHF

j_gene: TRBJ1-2
v_gene: TRBV5-8
d_gene: NA
abundance: many
CDR3nt: TGTGCCAGCACAAAGGTTCAAATGAACTATGGCTACACCTTC
CDR3aa: CASTKVQMNYGYTF

j_gene: TRBJ2-7
v_gene: TRBV7-8
d_gene: NA
abundance: NA
CDR3nt: TGTGCCAGCAGCTTGGGCCGAGAGGGGTACTTC
CDR3aa: CASSLGREGYF

j_gene: TRBJ2-7
v_gene: TRBV4-1
d_gene: TRBD1
abundance: NA
CDR3nt: TGCGCCAGCAGCCAAGTCTGGACAGGGGGCGACGAGCAGTACTTC
CDR3aa: CASSQVWTGGDEQYF

j_gene: TRBJ2-1
v_gene: TRBV20-1
d_gene: TRBD2
abundance: many
CDR3nt: TGCAGTGCTAGTGGTGGGGGGGCCTACAATGAGCAGTTCTTC
CDR3aa: CSASGGGAYNEQFF

j_gene: TRBJ1-2
v_gene: TRBV7-9
d_gene: TRBD1
abundance: many
CDR3nt: TGTGCCAGCAGCGAGGGACAGGGGGCGAGCTACACCTTC
CDR3aa: CASSEGQGASYTF

j_gene: TRBJ2-2
v_gene: TRBV6-6
d_gene: NA
abundance: many
CDR3nt: TGTGCCAGCAGTTACACGGACGGCCCGAACACCGGGGAGCTGTTTTTT
CDR3aa: CASSYTDGPNTGELFF

j_gene: TRBJ2-1
v_gene: TRBV6-4
d_gene: NA
abundance: many
CDR3nt: TGTGCCAGCAGTGACTCAGCGGGCTCCTACAATGAGCAGTTCTTC
CDR3aa: CASSDSAGSYNEQFF

j_gene: TRBJ1-4
v_gene: TRBV12-3/TRBV12-4
d_gene: NA
abundance: many
CDR3nt: TGTGCCAGCAGTCTTGCAGAAGCAACTAATGAAAAACTGTTTTTT
CDR3aa: CASSLAEATNEKLFF

j_gene: TRBJ1-1
v_gene: TRBV19
d_gene: TRBD1
abundance: many
CDR3nt: TGTGCCAGTACTCCATCACAGGGGTTGGACACTGAAGCTTTCTTT
CDR3aa: CASTPSQGLDTEAFF

j_gene: TRBJ1-2
v_gene: TRBV6-1
d_gene: TRBD1
abundance: few
CDR3nt: TGTGCCAGCAGCAGGGGACAGGGAGTCAGCTATGTCTACATCTTC
CDR3aa: CASSRGQGVSYVYIF

j_gene: TRBJ2-5
v_gene: TRBV30
d_gene: NA
abundance: many
CDR3nt: TGTGCCTGGAGTGGCGGGTCTGAGACCCAGTACTTC
CDR3aa: CAWSGGSETQYF

j_gene: TRBJ2-3
v_gene: TRBV7-3
d_gene: TRBD2
abundance: few
CDR3nt: TGTGCCAGCAGCTCCCACGTAGCGGGGGTCAATACGCAGTATTTT
CDR3aa: CASSSHVAGVNTQYF

j_gene: TRBJ2-7
v_gene: TRBV28
d_gene: NA
abundance: many
CDR3nt: TGTGCCAGCAGTTTGGCGGGAACCTACGAGCAGTACTTC
CDR3aa: CASSLAGTYEQYF

j_gene: TRBJ2-3
v_gene: TRBV6-4
d_gene: TRBD1
abundance: many
CDR3nt: TGTGCCAGCAGTGACCCGGGACAGGGGGCGCAGGTTAACGCAGATACGCAGTATTTT
CDR3aa: CASSDPGQGAQVNADTQYF

j_gene: TRBJ1-5
v_gene: TRBV28
d_gene: NA
abundance: many
CDR3nt: TGTGCCAGCAGTTTTATAGAGGGGGGACAGCCCCAGCATTTT
CDR3aa: CASSFIEGGQPQHF

j_gene: TRBJ1-4
v_gene: TRBV7-9
d_gene: NA
abundance: many
CDR3nt: TGTGCCAGCAGCTTACACGGACAGAAACTGTTTTTT
CDR3aa: CASSLHGQKLFF

j_gene: TRBJ2-3
v_gene: TRBV3-1
d_gene: TRBD1
abundance: NA
CDR3nt: TGTGCCAGCAGCCAGGGGACAGGAAGCACAGATACGCAGTATTTT
CDR3aa: CASSQGTGSTDTQYF

j_gene: TRBJ2-5
v_gene: TRBV19
d_gene: TRBD1
abundance: many
CDR3nt: TGTGCCAGTAGTCTGGGACAGGGATGGGAGACCCAGTACTTC
CDR3aa: CASSLGQGWETQYF

j_gene: TRBJ2-1
v_gene: TRBV6-1
d_gene: NA
abundance: many
CDR3nt: TGTGCCAGTTCTAGCCCAGGGACCCAATACAATGAGCAGTTCTTC
CDR3aa: CASSSPGTQYNEQFF

j_gene: TRBJ2-1
v_gene: TRBV24-1
d_gene: NA
abundance: many
CDR3nt: TGTGCCACCAGTGCCTCCGCCGGGAGCTCCTACAATGAGCAGTTCTTC
CDR3aa: CATSASAGSSYNEQFF

j_gene: TRBJ1-2
v_gene: TRBV20-1
d_gene: NA
abundance: NA
CDR3nt: TGCAGTGCTGAAGGGACCAACTATGGCTACACCTTC
CDR3aa: CSAEGTNYGYTF

j_gene: TRBJ2-1
v_gene: TRBV14
d_gene: NA
abundance: many
CDR3nt: TGTGCCAGCAGCCAAGGTTGGCGATACTCCTACAATGAGCAGTTCTTC
CDR3aa: CASSQGWRYSYNEQFF

j_gene: TRBJ2-2
v_gene: TRBV24-1
d_gene: NA
abundance: many
CDR3nt: TGTGCCACCACCGCACCGAACACCGGGGAGCTGTTTTTT
CDR3aa: CATTAPNTGELFF

j_gene: TRBJ1-5
v_gene: TRBV28
d_gene: TRBD1
abundance: many
CDR3nt: TGTGCCAGCATACAGACAGGGGAGGGCCAGCCCCAACATTTT
CDR3aa: CASIQTGEGQPQHF

j_gene: TRBJ2-1
v_gene: TRBV4-1
d_gene: NA
abundance: many
CDR3nt: TGCGCCAGCAGCGGGGGACTGCTTTCTAGGAGTTCCTACAATGAGCAGTTCTTC
CDR3aa: CASSGGLLSRSSYNEQFF

j_gene: TRBJ2-2
v_gene: TRBV19
d_gene: TRBD2
abundance: many
CDR3nt: TGTGCCACCGCGGGACTAGCGGGCACCGGGGAGCTGTTTTTT
CDR3aa: CATAGLAGTGELFF

j_gene: TRBJ2-1
v_gene: TRBV9
d_gene: TRBD2
abundance: NA
CDR3nt: TGTGCCAGCAGCGTAGGGGGGGCGCTAGCGGGAGGTTTTGAATACAATGAGCAGTTCTTC
CDR3aa: CASSVGGALAGGFEYNEQFF

j_gene: TRBJ1-1
v_gene: TRBV15
d_gene: NA
abundance: many
CDR3nt: TGTGCCACCAGCAGTGCTATGATGAACACTGAAGCTTTCTTT
CDR3aa: CATSSAMMNTEAFF

j_gene: TRBJ2-2
v_gene: TRBV5-6
d_gene: NA
abundance: NA
CDR3nt: TGTGCCAGCAGCTTGGAACAGGGACGGATTAACACCGGGGAGCTGTTTTTT
CDR3aa: CASSLEQGRINTGELFF

j_gene: TRBJ1-4
v_gene: TRBV30
d_gene: NA
abundance: NA
CDR3nt: TGTGCCTGGAACCACGGGACCCAAAATGAAAAACTGTTTTTT
CDR3aa: CAWNHGTQNEKLFF

j_gene: TRBJ2-6
v_gene: TRBV20-1
d_gene: NA
abundance: many
CDR3nt: TGCAGTGCTCCAAACCCTTCTGAGGCCAACGTCCTGACTTTC
CDR3aa: CSAPNPSEANVLTF

j_gene: TRBJ2-7
v_gene: TRBV6-1
d_gene: TRBD1
abundance: medium-sized
CDR3nt: TGTGCCATCCTACCTCGGGACAGGGGGCAAAGCGAGCAGTACTTC
CDR3aa: CAILPRDRGQSEQYF

j_gene: TRBJ2-1
v_gene: TRBV24-1
d_gene: TRBD2
abundance: many
CDR3nt: TGTGCCACCAGTGATTCCGCCCAGCGGGGGTCCTACAATGAGCAGTTCTTC
CDR3aa: CATSDSAQRGSYNEQFF

j_gene: TRBJ1-5
v_gene: TRBV4-1
d_gene: NA
abundance: NA
CDR3nt: TGCGCCAGCAGCCCGGATGGGGGGGTCAATCAGCCCCAGCATTTT
CDR3aa: CASSPDGGVNQPQHF

j_gene: TRBJ2-3
v_gene: TRBV11-2
d_gene: NA
abundance: many
CDR3nt: TGTGCCAGCAGTCCAACGACAGATACGCAGTATTTT
CDR3aa: CASSPTTDTQYF

j_gene: TRBJ2-1
v_gene: TRBV7-9
d_gene: NA
abundance: medium-sized
CDR3nt: TGTGCCAGCAGCTTCACCCTTAGCGGTAGCTCCTACAATGAGCAGTTCTTC
CDR3aa: CASSFTLSGSSYNEQFF

j_gene: TRBJ2-7
v_gene: TRBV13
d_gene: NA
abundance: many
CDR3nt: TGTGCCAGCAGCCCGCGCTCAGCCCCCTACGAGCAGTACTTC
CDR3aa: CASSPRSAPYEQYF

j_gene: TRBJ2-1
v_gene: TRBV18
d_gene: NA
abundance: once
CDR3nt: TGTGCCAGCTCACCACGGCTAAACAATGAGCAGTTCTTC
CDR3aa: CASSPRLNNEQFF

j_gene: TRBJ2-2
v_gene: TRBV5-1
d_gene: TRBD1
abundance: medium-sized
CDR3nt: TGCGCCAGCAGCTATAACCCCGGGACAGGGGGCGAAACCGGGGAGCTGTTTTTT
CDR3aa: CASSYNPGTGGETGELFF

j_gene: TRBJ2-3
v_gene: TRBV18
d_gene: NA
abundance: many
CDR3nt: TGTGCCAGCTCACCACTCGGACAGTCGGATACGCAGTATTTT
CDR3aa: CASSPLGQSDTQYF

j_gene: TRBJ2-1
v_gene: TRBV20-1
d_gene: TRBD1
abundance: many
CDR3nt: TGCAGTGCTAGAGATCGGGCTGGCCCACAGGGGGGTTTGCACAATGAGCAGTTCTTC
CDR3aa: CSARDRAGPQGGLHNEQFF

j_gene: TRBJ2-6
v_gene: TRBV18
d_gene: TRBD1
abundance: many
CDR3nt: TGTGCCAGCTCACCACAGGGGGCGCGCTCTGGGGCCAACGTCCTGACTTTC
CDR3aa: CASSPQGARSGANVLTF

j_gene: TRBJ1-1
v_gene: TRBV29-1
d_gene: NA
abundance: many
CDR3nt: TGCAGCGTTGCGGCGGGGGGTAACACTGAAGCTTTCTTT
CDR3aa: CSVAAGGNTEAFF

j_gene: TRBJ1-5
v_gene: TRBV5-5
d_gene: NA
abundance: many
CDR3nt: TGTGCCAGCAGCTCCTACCCCCTTTCTGGCAATCAGCCCCAGCATTTT
CDR3aa: CASSSYPLSGNQPQHF

j_gene: TRBJ2-6
v_gene: TRBV30
d_gene: NA
abundance: NA
CDR3nt: TGTGCCTGGAGTGACGGGACTTCAGGGGCCAACGTCCTGACTTTC
CDR3aa: CAWSDGTSGANVLTF

j_gene: TRBJ1-1
v_gene: TRBV12-3/TRBV12-4
d_gene: TRBD1
abundance: NA
CDR3nt: TGTGCCAGCAGCCATACAGGGGTTAGAAATGAAGCTTTCTTT
CDR3aa: CASSHTGVRNEAFF

j_gene: TRBJ2-1
v_gene: TRBV18
d_gene: NA
abundance: many
CDR3nt: TGTGCCAGCTCCCCAGGGGTTATCAATGAGCAGTTCTTC
CDR3aa: CASSPGVINEQFF

j_gene: TRBJ1-3
v_gene: TRBV10-2
d_gene: NA
abundance: many
CDR3nt: TGCGCCAGCAGTGAGGGCTCTGGAAACACCATATATTTT
CDR3aa: CASSEGSGNTIYF

j_gene: TRBJ2-2
v_gene: TRBV30
d_gene: NA
abundance: many
CDR3nt: TGTGCCTGGAGTGTACGGACCGGGGAGCTGTTTTTT
CDR3aa: CAWSVRTGELFF

j_gene: TRBJ2-7
v_gene: TRBV27
d_gene: NA
abundance: many
CDR3nt: TGTGCCAGCAGTTCCCCGGGTAGCGGCTACGAGCAGTACTTC
CDR3aa: CASSSPGSGYEQYF